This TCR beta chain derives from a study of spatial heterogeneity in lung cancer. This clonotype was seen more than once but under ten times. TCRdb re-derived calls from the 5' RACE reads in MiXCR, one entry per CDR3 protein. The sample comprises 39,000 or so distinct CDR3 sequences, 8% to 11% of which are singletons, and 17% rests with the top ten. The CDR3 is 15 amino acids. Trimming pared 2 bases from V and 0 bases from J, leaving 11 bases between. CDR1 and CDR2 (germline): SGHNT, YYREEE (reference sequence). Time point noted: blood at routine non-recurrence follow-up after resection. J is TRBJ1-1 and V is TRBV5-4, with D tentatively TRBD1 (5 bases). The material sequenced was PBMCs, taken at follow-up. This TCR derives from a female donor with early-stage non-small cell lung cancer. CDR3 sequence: CASSLGGAMNTEAFF. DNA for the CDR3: TGTGCCAGCAGCTTAGGAGGGGCTATGAACACTGAAGCTTTCTTT.